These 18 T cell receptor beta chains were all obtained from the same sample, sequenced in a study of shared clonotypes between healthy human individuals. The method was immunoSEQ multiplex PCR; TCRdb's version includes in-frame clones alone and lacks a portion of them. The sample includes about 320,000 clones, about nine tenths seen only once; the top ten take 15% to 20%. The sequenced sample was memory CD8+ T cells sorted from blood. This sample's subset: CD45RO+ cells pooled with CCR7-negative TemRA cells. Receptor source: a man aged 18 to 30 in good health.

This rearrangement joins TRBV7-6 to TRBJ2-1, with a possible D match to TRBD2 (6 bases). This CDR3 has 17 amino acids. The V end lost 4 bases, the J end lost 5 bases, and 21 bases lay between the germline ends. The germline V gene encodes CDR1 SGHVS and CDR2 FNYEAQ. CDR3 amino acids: CASSSPSAGTYHNEQFF. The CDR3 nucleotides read TGTGCCAGCAGCTCCCCATCCGCCGGGACTTACCACAATGAGCAGTTCTTC.

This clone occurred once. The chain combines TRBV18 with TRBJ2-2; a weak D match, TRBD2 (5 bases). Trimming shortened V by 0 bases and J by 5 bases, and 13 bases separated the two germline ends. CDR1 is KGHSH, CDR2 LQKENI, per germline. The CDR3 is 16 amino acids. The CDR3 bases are TGTGCCAGCTCACCACCTATCGGGGAGTTGACCGGGGAGCTGTTTTTT. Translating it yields CASSPPIGELTGELFF.

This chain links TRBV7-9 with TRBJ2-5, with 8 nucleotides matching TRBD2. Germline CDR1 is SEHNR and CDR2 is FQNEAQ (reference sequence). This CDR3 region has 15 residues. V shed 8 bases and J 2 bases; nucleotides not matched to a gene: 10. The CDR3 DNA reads TGTGCCAGCTCCCCCTCCACTAGCGGTCAAGAGACCCAGTACTTC. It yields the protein CASSPSTSGQETQYF.

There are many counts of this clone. This CDR3 reads CASTRSSGANVLTF. The DNA for the CDR3 is TGTGCCAGCACCCGGAGCTCTGGGGCCAACGTCCTGACTTTC. V gene TRBV13 combines with J gene TRBJ2-6; no firm D call. Germline values: CDR1 PRHDT, CDR2 FYEKMQ (reference sequence). CDR3 length: 14 residues. Trimming left V 7 bases short and J 0 bases short, with 7 bases between.

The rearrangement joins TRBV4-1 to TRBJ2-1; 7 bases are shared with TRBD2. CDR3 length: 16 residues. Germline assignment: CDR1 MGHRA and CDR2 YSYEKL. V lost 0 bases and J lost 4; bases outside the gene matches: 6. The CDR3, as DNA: TGCGCCAGCAGCCAAGATCATGGCGGGAGATACAATGAGCAGTTCTTC. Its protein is CASSQDHGGRYNEQFF.

CDR3 protein: CSVEVGLAGGVSYNEQFF. Here the CDR3 DNA reads TGCAGCGTTGAAGTAGGGCTAGCGGGAGGGGTCTCCTACAATGAGCAGTTCTTC. V is TRBV29-1 and J is TRBJ2-1, with 12 bases identical to TRBD2. Losses at the gene ends were 1 base for V and 0 bases for J; bases not matched to a gene: 7. This CDR3 contains 18 residues. Germline V lookup: CDR1 SQVTM, CDR2 ANQGSEA.

The CDR3 nucleotides read TGTGCCAGCAGCTCGACAGGGGTAAGGGGCAATCAGCCCCAGCATTTT. Protein sequence: CASSSTGVRGNQPQHF. The chain uses TRBV27 and TRBJ1-5, with 8 bases that match TRBD1. V shed 6 bases and J 2 bases; nucleotides not matched to a gene: 9. Germline V gene lookup returns CDR1 MNHEY and CDR2 SMNVEV (reference sequence). There are 16 residues in the CDR3.

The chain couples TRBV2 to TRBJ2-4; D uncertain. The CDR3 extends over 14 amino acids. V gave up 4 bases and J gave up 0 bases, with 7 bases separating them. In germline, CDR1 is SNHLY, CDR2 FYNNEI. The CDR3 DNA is TGTGCCAGCAGTGGCTCGGTAGCCAAAAACATTCAGTACTTC. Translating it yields CASSGSVAKNIQYF.

CDR3 loop: CASRGGRDTQYF. CDR3 nucleotide sequence: TGTGCCAGCAGGGGCGGAAGAGATACGCAGTATTTT. V usage is TRBV27 and J usage is TRBJ2-3; the D is unclear. Trimming took off 6 bases at V and 5 bases at J, with 9 bases between the two ends. CDR1 and CDR2 from the germline V gene are MNHEY and SMNVEV (reference sequence). This CDR3 region has 12 residues.

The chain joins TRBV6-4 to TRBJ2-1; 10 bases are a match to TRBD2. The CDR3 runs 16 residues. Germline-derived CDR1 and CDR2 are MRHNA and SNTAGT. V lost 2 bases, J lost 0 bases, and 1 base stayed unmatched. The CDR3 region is CASSDVAGGSYNEQFF. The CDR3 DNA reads TGTGCCAGCAGTGACGTAGCGGGGGGCTCCTACAATGAGCAGTTCTTC.

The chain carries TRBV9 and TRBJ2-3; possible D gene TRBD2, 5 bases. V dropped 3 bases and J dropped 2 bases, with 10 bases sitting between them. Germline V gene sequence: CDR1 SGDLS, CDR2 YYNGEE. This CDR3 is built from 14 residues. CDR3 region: CASSASGITDTQYF. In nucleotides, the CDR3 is TGTGCCAGCAGCGCCTCCGGGATCACAGATACGCAGTATTTT.

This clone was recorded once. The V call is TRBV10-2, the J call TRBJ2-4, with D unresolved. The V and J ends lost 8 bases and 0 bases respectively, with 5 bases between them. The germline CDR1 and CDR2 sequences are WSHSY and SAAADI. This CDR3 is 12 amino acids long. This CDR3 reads CASWGAKNIQYF. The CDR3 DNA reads TGCGCCAGCTGGGGAGCCAAAAACATTCAGTACTTC.

CDR3 in amino acids: CASSLAQEIEQFF. CDR3 sequence (DNA): TGTGCCAGCAGCTTAGCCCAGGAAATCGAGCAGTTCTTC. The gene calls are TRBV13 and TRBJ2-1; D remains unclear. This CDR3 has 13 residues. V gave up 1 base and J gave up 10 bases, with 11 bases separating them. Looked up from germline, CDR1 is PRHDT and CDR2 is FYEKMQ (reference sequence). The variable domain in full, with the rest retrieved from reference TRBV13 and TRBJ2-1, is AAGVIQSPRHLIKEKRETATLKCYPIPRHDTVYWYQQGPGQDPQFLISFYEKMQSDKGSIPDRFSAQQFSDYHSELNMSSLELGDSALYFCASSLAQEIEQFFGPGTRLTVL.

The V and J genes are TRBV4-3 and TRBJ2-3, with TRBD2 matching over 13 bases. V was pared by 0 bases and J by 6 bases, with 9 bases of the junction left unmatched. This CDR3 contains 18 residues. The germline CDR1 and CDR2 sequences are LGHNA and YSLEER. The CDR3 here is CASSQDRGLAGEGDTQYF. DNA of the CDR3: TGCGCCAGCAGCCAAGATCGAGGACTAGCGGGAGAGGGTGATACGCAGTATTTT.

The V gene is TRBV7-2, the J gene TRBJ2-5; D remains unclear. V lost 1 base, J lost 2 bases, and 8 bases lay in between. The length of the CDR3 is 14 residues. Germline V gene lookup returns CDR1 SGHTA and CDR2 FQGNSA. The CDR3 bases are TGTGCCAGCAGCTTAGGGGCATATCAAGAGACCCAGTACTTC. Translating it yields CASSLGAYQETQYF.

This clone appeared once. DNA of the CDR3: TGCGCCAGCAGCTTGACAGGGCCCAGATCTGGGGCCAACGTCCTGACTTTC. This codes for CASSLTGPRSGANVLTF. The rearrangement uses TRBV5-1 and TRBJ2-6; D may be TRBD1 (6 bases). This CDR3 has 17 residues. V was clipped by 1 base and J by 1 base, with 12 bases between them. Germline CDR1 reads SGHRS; CDR2 reads YFSETQ.

CDR3 in amino acids: CSVAQGTFYEQYF. CDR3 in DNA: TGCAGCGTTGCACAGGGGACCTTCTACGAGCAGTACTTC. The chain employs TRBV29-1 and TRBJ2-7; TRBD1 matches 7 bases. Germline values: CDR1 SQVTM, CDR2 ANQGSEA. The CDR3 totals 13 residues. After removal of 4 bases from V and 3 bases from J, the junction contained 6 bases not matched to a gene.

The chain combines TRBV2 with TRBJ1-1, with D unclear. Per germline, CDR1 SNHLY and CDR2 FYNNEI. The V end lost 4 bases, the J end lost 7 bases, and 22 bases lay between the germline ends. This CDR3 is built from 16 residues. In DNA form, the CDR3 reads TGTGCCAGCAGTGGGCCTGGACGGGTTATTCCGCTTGAAGCTTTCTTT. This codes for CASSGPGRVIPLEAFF.